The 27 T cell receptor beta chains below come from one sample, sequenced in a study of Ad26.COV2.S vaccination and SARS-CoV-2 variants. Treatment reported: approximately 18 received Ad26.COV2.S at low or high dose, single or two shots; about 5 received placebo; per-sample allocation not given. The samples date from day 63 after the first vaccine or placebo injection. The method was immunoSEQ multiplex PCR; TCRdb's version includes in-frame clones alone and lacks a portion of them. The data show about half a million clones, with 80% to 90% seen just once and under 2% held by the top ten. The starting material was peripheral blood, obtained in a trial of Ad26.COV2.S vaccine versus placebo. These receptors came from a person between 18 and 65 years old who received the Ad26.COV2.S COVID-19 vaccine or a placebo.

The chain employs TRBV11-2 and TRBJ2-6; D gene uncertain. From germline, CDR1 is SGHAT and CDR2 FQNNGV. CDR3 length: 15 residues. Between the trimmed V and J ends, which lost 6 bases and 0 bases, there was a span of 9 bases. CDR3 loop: CASSLGHSGANVLTF. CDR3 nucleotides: TGTGCCAGCAGTTTGGGCCACTCTGGGGCCAACGTCCTGACTTTC.

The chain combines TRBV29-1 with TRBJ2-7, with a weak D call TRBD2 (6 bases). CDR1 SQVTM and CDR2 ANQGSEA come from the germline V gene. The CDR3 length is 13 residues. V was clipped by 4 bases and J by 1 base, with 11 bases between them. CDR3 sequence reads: CSVATGGSYEQYF. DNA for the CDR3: TGCAGCGTTGCTACCGGGGGTTCCTACGAGCAGTACTTC.

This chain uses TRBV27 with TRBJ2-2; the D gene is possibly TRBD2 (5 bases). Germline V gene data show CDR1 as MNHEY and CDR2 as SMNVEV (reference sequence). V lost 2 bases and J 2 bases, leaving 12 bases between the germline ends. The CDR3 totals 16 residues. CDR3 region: CASSLIGLPNTGELFF. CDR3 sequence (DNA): TGTGCCAGCAGTTTAATCGGACTGCCCAACACCGGGGAGCTGTTTTTT.

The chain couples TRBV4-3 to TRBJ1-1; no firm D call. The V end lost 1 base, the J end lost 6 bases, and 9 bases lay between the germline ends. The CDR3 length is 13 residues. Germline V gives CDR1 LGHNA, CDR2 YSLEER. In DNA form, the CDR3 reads TGCGCCAGCAGCCAAGGACGGGGATCTGAAGCTTTCTTT. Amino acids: CASSQGRGSEAFF.

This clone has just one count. The CDR3 sequence is CASSSTDRGIFDGYTF. For the CDR3, the DNA is TGTGCCAGCAGTTCTACGGACAGGGGCATTTTCGATGGCTACACCTTC. The chain uses TRBV27 and TRBJ1-2, with 9 bases aligning to TRBD1. This CDR3 has 16 residues. Germline lookup yields CDR1 MNHEY and CDR2 SMNVEV (reference sequence). Losses at the gene ends were 4 bases for V and 6 bases for J; bases not matched to a gene: 12.

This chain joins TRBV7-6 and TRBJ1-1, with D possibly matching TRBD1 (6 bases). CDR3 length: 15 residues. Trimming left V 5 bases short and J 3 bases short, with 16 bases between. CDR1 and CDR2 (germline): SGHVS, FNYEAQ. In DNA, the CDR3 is TGTGCCAGCAGCCCCCGCACAGGGCTGTACACTGAAGCTTTCTTT. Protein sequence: CASSPRTGLYTEAFF.

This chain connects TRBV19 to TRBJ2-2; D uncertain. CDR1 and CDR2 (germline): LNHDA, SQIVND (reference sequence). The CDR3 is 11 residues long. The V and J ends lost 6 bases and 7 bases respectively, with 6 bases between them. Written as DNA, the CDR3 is TGTGCCAGTAGGGTTGACGGGGAGCTGTTTTTT. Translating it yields CASRVDGELFF. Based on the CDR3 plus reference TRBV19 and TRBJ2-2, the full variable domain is DGGITQSPKYLFRKEGQNVTLSCEQNLNHDAMYWYRQDPGQGLRLIYYSQIVNDFQKGDIAEGYSVSREKKESFPLTVTSAQKNPTAFYLCASRVDGELFFGEGSRLTVL.

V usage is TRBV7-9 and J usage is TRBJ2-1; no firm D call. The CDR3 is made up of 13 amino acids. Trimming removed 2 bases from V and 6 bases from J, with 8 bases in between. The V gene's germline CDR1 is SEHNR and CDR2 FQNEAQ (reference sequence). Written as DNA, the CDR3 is TGTGCCAGCAGCTTATCCAGTTCCAATGAGCAGTTCTTC. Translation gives CASSLSSSNEQFF.

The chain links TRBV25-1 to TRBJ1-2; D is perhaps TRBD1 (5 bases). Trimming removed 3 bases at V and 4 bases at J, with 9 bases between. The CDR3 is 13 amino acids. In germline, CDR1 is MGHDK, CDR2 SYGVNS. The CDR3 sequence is CASSELTAYGYTF. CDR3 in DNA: TGTGCCAGCAGTGAGTTGACAGCCTATGGCTACACCTTC.

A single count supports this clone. The CDR3 nucleotides are TGTGCCAGCAGCGTAGCCCCATCCGGGACTGGAAACACCATATATTTT. This sequence encodes CASSVAPSGTGNTIYF. V gene TRBV9 combines with J gene TRBJ1-3; no firm D call. V lost 0 bases, J lost 2 bases, and 12 bases lay in between. Germline CDR1 and CDR2: SGDLS and YYNGEE. The CDR3 has 16 amino acids.

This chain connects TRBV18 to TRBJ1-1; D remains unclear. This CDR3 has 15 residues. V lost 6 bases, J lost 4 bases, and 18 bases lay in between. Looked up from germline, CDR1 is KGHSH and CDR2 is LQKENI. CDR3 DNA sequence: TGTGCCAGCTCCCTGATGGAGATACTGGGCACTGAAGCTTTCTTT. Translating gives CASSLMEILGTEAFF.

CDR3 sequence reads: CASSVPFNNQPQHF. In DNA form, the CDR3 reads TGTGCCAGTAGTGTACCCTTTAACAATCAGCCCCAGCATTTT. The V call is TRBV19, the J call TRBJ1-5; D not certain. The CDR3 totals 14 residues. The germline V and J ends were trimmed by 5 bases and 3 bases, with 11 bases remaining between them. Germline V gives CDR1 LNHDA, CDR2 SQIVND (reference sequence).

This CDR3 reads CASSYSQGNYGYTF. The CDR3 DNA reads as TGTGCCAGCAGTTACTCGCAGGGGAACTATGGCTACACCTTC. This chain connects TRBV6-6 to TRBJ1-2; perhaps TRBD1 as D (6 bases). CDR3 length equals 14 residues. The V gene lost 0 bases and the J gene lost 2 bases, with 7 bases spanning the gap. Germline CDR1 is MNHNY and CDR2 is SVGAGI (reference sequence).

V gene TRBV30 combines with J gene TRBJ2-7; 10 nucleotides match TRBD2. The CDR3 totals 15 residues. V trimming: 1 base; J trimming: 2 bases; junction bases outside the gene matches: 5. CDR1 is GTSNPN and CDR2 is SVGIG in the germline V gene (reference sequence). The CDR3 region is CAWSGTSGAAYEQYF. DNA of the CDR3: TGTGCCTGGAGTGGGACTAGCGGAGCAGCCTACGAGCAGTACTTC.

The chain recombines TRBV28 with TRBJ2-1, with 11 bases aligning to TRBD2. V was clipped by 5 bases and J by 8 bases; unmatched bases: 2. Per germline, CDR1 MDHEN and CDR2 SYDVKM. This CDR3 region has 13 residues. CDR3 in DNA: TGTGCCAGCAGTCAACTAGCGGGAGATGAGCAGTTCTTC. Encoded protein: CASSQLAGDEQFF.

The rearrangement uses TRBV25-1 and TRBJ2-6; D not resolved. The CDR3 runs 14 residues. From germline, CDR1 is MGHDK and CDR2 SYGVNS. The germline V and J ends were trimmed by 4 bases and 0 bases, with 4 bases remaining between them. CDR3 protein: CASSAISGANVLTF. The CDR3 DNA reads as TGTGCCAGCAGTGCTATCTCTGGGGCCAACGTCCTGACTTTC. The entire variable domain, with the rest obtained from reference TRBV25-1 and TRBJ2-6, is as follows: EADIYQTPRYLVIGTGKKITLECSQTMGHDKMYWYQQDPGMELHLIHYSYGVNSTEKGDLSSESTVSRIRTEHFPLTLESARPSHTSQYLCASSAISGANVLTFGAGSRLTVL.

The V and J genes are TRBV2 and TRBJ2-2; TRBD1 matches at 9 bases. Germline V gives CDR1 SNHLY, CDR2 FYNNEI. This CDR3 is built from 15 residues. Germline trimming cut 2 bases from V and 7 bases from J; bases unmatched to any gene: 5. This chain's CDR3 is CASSETTGGIGELFF. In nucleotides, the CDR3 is TGTGCCAGCAGTGAAACAACAGGGGGCATCGGGGAGCTGTTTTTT.

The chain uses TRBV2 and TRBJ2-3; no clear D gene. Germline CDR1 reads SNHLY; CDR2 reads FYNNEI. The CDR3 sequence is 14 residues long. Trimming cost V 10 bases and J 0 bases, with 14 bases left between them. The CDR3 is CATLDRTSTDTQYF. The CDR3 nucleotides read TGTGCCACCCTTGATAGAACTAGCACAGATACGCAGTATTTT.

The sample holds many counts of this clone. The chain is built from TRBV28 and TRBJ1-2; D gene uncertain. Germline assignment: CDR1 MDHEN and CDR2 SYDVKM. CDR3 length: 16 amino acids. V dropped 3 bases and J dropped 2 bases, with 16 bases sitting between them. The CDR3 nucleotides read TGTGCCAGCAGTTTTCCCGCGTGGTCGGGCAACTATGGCTACACCTTC. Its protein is CASSFPAWSGNYGYTF.

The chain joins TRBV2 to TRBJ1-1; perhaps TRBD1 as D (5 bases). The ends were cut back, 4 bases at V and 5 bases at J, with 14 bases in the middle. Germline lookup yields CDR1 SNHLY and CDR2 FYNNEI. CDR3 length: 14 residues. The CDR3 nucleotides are TGTGCCAGCAGTGGGACCCCGGGGGGGACTGAAGCTTTCTTT. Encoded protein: CASSGTPGGTEAFF. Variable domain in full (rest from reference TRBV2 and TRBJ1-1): EPEVTQTPSHQVTQMGQEVILRCVPISNHLYFYWYRQILGQKVEFLVSFYNNEISEKSEIFDDQFSVERPDGSNFTLKIRSTKLEDSAMYFCASSGTPGGTEAFFGQGTRLTVV.

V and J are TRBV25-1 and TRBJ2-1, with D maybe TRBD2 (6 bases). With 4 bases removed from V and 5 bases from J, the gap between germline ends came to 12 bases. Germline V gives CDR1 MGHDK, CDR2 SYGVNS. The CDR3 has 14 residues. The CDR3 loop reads CASSGAGRNNEQFF. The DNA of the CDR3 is TGTGCCAGCAGTGGGGCGGGGCGAAACAATGAGCAGTTCTTC.

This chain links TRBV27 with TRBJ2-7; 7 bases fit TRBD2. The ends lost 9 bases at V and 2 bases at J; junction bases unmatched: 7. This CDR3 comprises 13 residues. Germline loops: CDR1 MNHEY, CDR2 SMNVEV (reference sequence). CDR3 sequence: CASVEAGTYEQYF. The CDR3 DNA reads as TGTGCCAGTGTGGAAGCGGGAACCTACGAGCAGTACTTC.

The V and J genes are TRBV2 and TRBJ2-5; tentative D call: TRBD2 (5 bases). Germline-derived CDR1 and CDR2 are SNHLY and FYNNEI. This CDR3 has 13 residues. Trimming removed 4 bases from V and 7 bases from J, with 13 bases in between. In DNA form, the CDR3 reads TGTGCCAGCAGTGTCGGGGTATCAGGGACCCAGTACTTC. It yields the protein CASSVGVSGTQYF.

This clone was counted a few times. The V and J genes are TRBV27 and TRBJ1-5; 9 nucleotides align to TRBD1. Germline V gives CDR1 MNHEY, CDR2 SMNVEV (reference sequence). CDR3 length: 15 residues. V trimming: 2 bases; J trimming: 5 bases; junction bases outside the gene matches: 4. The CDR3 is CASSLDRGADQPQHF. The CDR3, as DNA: TGTGCCAGCAGTTTAGACAGGGGGGCCGATCAGCCCCAGCATTTT.

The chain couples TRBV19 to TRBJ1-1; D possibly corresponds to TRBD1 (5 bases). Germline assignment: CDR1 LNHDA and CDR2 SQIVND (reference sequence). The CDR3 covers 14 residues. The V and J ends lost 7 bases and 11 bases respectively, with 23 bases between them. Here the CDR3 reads CASTTTSRQTMAFF. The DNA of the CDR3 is TGTGCCAGTACCACCACATCCCGACAGACCATGGCTTTCTTT.

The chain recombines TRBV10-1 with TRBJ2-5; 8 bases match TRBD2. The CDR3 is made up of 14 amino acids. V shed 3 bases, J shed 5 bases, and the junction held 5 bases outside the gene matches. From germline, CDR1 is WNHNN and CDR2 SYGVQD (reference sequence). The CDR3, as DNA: TGCGCCAGCAGTGACTCCAGCGGGAGCGAGACCCAGTACTTC. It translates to CASSDSSGSETQYF.

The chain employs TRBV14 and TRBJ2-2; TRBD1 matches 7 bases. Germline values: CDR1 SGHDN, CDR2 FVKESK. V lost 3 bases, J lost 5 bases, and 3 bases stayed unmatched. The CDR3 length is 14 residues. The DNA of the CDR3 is TGTGCCAGCAGCCAGAACAGGGGAACCGGGGAGCTGTTTTTT. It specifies CASSQNRGTGELFF.